Presented here are 21 T cell receptor beta chains from one specimen sequenced in a study of T cells expressing NK-cell markers. TCRdb re-analyzed the 5' RACE reads; it lists each CDR3 protein once, without DNA. The table counts approximately 170,000 distinct CDR3 sequences; roughly 21% lies in the top ten. The material sequenced was blood T cells: a sorted CD56 or NKG2C T cell subset, CD4+ or CD8+ T cells, or bulk PBMC T cells (not recorded which). These receptors all stem from a man between 18 and 69 years old in good health.

J is TRBJ1-4 and V is TRBV2; there is no DNA to check the TCRdb D call of TRBD1. The germline gives CDR1 SNHLY, CDR2 FYNNEI. The CDR3 is 14 amino acids. CDR3 region: CASISGDRSEKLFF. Looking up the rest from reference TRBV2 and TRBJ1-4 gives the full variable domain: EPEVTQTPSHQVTQMGQEVILRCVPISNHLYFYWYRQILGQKVEFLVSFYNNEISEKSEIFDDQFSVERPDGSNFTLKIRSTKLEDSAMYFCASISGDRSEKLFFGSGTQLSVL.

V and J are TRBV5-8 and TRBJ2-5; TCRdb's assignment of TRBD2 cannot be checked, as there is no DNA. The CDR3 covers 15 residues. Per the germline V gene, CDR1 is SGHTS and CDR2 is YDEGEE. CDR3 loop: CASSWGLAGGETQYF.

J is TRBJ2-1 and V is TRBV11-3; TCRdb lists TRBD1, though no DNA is available to test this call. Germline CDR1 reads SGHNT; CDR2 reads YENEEA. The CDR3 sequence is 13 residues long. CDR3 residues: CASLPRSGNEQFF.

The chain recombines TRBV20-1 with TRBJ2-5; checking the TCRdb D call of TRBD1 is not possible without DNA. CDR1 is DFQATT and CDR2 is SNEGSKA in the germline V gene (reference sequence). This CDR3 region has 13 residues. CDR3 in amino acids: CSAAQTDQGTQYF.

The rearrangement links TRBV29-1 to TRBJ2-7; TCRdb proposes TRBD1, but this gene call is untestable without DNA. This CDR3 is 13 amino acids long. Looked up from germline, CDR1 is SQVTM and CDR2 is ANQGSEA. This CDR3 is CSVVWGGAYEQYF.

The chain recombines TRBV5-1 with TRBJ1-5; TCRdb returns TRBD1, unconfirmable since there is no DNA. Germline V lookup: CDR1 SGHRS, CDR2 YFSETQ. The length of the CDR3 is 14 residues. The CDR3 reads CASRPTGANQPQHF.

V is TRBV13 and J is TRBJ1-4; there is no DNA to check the TCRdb D call of TRBD1. CDR1 is PRHDT and CDR2 is FYEKMQ in the germline V gene (reference sequence). The CDR3 contains 16 residues. CDR3 amino acids: CASSMRDSIVNEKLFF.

The chain combines TRBV11-1 with TRBJ1-1; TCRdb names TRBD1, which stays unverified in the absence of DNA. The CDR3 loop spans 14 amino acids. Germline values: CDR1 SGHAT, CDR2 FQDESV (reference sequence). The CDR3 is CASSSDRVVTEAFF.

The chain has TRBV6-5 and TRBJ2-7; TCRdb names TRBD2, which stays unverified in the absence of DNA. The CDR3 contains 16 residues. CDR1 is MNHEY and CDR2 is SVGAGI in the germline V gene. CDR3 residues: CASSYSGTYPFYEQYF.

The V gene is TRBV5-4, the J gene TRBJ1-1. CDR3 size: 14 residues. CDR1 and CDR2 (germline): SGHNT, YYREEE (reference sequence). The CDR3 region is CASSWPGMGTEAFF.

This sequence joins TRBV28 and TRBJ2-7; the TRBD1 assignment by TCRdb is unverifiable without DNA. This CDR3 contains 15 residues. Germline V gene data show CDR1 as MDHEN and CDR2 as SYDVKM. The CDR3 region is CASSYQGQGNYEQYF.

The gene calls are TRBV12-3 or TRBV12-4 and TRBJ1-1; TCRdb reports TRBD1, a call that lacks DNA to check it against. The CDR3 spans 15 residues. The CDR3 sequence is CASSLSSTGSTEAFF.

CDR3 amino acids: CASSSGPGTTGQPQHF. This sequence joins TRBV7-9 and TRBJ1-5; TCRdb names TRBD1, which stays unverified in the absence of DNA. This CDR3 is 16 amino acids long. Germline loops: CDR1 SEHNR, CDR2 FQNEAQ (reference sequence).

The gene calls are TRBV29-1 and TRBJ2-2; TCRdb indicates TRBD1, and absent DNA this call remains unverified. This CDR3 comprises 15 residues. Germline V gives CDR1 SQVTM, CDR2 ANQGSEA. The CDR3 protein is CSVEDRGANTGELFF.

The chain joins TRBV27 to TRBJ2-7; the TCRdb call, TRBD2, lacks DNA for checking. The CDR3 consists of 17 residues. Germline V gives CDR1 MNHEY, CDR2 SMNVEV (reference sequence). CDR3 in amino acids: CASSLIEASGLVGEQYF.

The chain recombines TRBV7-6 with TRBJ2-5; with no DNA, the TCRdb D assignment of TRBD2 cannot be verified. CDR3 size: 16 residues. Germline CDR1 reads SGHVS; CDR2 reads FNYEAQ. The CDR3 sequence: CASSEGLAGEVGTQYF.

The CDR3 loop is CASTRPEALEQYF. This sequence joins TRBV7-9 and TRBJ2-7. This CDR3 contains 13 residues. Germline assignment: CDR1 SEHNR and CDR2 FQNEAQ (reference sequence).

J is TRBJ2-5 and V is TRBV5-4; TCRdb outputs TRBD1, but without DNA this stays unchecked. The CDR3 sequence is 13 residues long. Germline assignment: CDR1 SGHNT and CDR2 YYREEE (reference sequence). CDR3 sequence: CASSPREQETQYF.

The chain couples TRBV5-1 to TRBJ2-7; TCRdb's D call, TRBD1, is unchecked because there is no DNA. This CDR3 contains 15 residues. Germline V gene lookup returns CDR1 SGHRS and CDR2 YFSETQ. CDR3 sequence: CASSLVSGGSYEQYF.

This rearrangement joins TRBV3-1 to TRBJ1-2; absent DNA, TCRdb's TRBD1 call cannot be checked. This CDR3 spans 15 amino acids. Germline CDR1 is LGHDT and CDR2 is YNNKEL (reference sequence). CDR3 amino acids: CASSQVPGQYYGYTF.

V is TRBV2 and J is TRBJ2-5; no DNA is available, so the TRBD1 call from TCRdb remains unchecked. The CDR3 has 15 residues. Per the germline V gene, CDR1 is SNHLY and CDR2 is FYNNEI. Here the CDR3 reads CASTQGLGWKETQYF. The full variable domain, rest sourced from reference TRBV2 and TRBJ2-5, is EPEVTQTPSHQVTQMGQEVILRCVPISNHLYFYWYRQILGQKVEFLVSFYNNEISEKSEIFDDQFSVERPDGSNFTLKIRSTKLEDSAMYFCASTQGLGWKETQYFGPGTRLLVL.